The 20 T cell receptor beta chains given below trace back to one sample, sequenced in a study of shared clonotypes between healthy human individuals. Profiled with immunoSEQ multiplex PCR; TCRdb holds only in-frame clones, not every one. The sample has roughly 1,100,000 clones; 70% to 80% are singletons. Specimen: memory CD4+ T cells sorted from blood. The sample's subset: CD45RA-negative fraction. These receptors were taken from a man younger than 30 in good health.

This clone was detected only a few times. The rearrangement joins TRBV12-2 to TRBJ1-5; TRBD1, as called in the table, went unchecked against the DNA. TRBV12-2 constitutes a pseudogene. This CDR3 has 18 amino acids. CDR3: CASRYHRAGQGFGQPQHF. The CDR3 DNA reads as TGTGCAAGTCGCTATCACCGGGCGGGACAGGGGTTCGGTCAGCCCCAGCATTTT.

This clone was found a few times. For the CDR3, the DNA is TGCGCCAGCAGCTTCAACCTCGGGACGGAGACCCAGTACTTC. Protein sequence: CASSFNLGTETQYF. The chain uses TRBV5-1 and TRBJ2-5; the D gene could be TRBD1 or TRBD2 (5 bases each). The CDR3 consists of 14 residues. The V end lost 2 bases, the J end lost 5 bases, and 13 bases lay between the germline ends. The germline V gene encodes CDR1 SGHRS and CDR2 YFSETQ.

This chain connects TRBV10-3 to TRBJ1-2, with TRBD1 as a possible D gene (6 bases). In germline, CDR1 is ENHRY, CDR2 SYGVKD. Trimming removed 2 bases at V and 7 bases at J, with 14 bases between. The CDR3 has 14 amino acids. Written as DNA, the CDR3 is TGTGCCATCAGTGAGGAACAGGGTTTTGGTGGCTACACCTTC. It yields the protein CAISEEQGFGGYTF.

Comment on this clone: This specimen includes other DNA sequences encoding the same CDR3. The chain joins TRBV28 to TRBJ1-3, with D uncertain. Deletions cut 4 bases from V and 0 bases from J, with 10 bases between. This CDR3 comprises 15 residues. Germline V gene lookup returns CDR1 MDHEN and CDR2 SYDVKM. This CDR3 is CASSSRVSSGNTIYF. CDR3 in DNA: TGTGCCAGCAGTTCAAGAGTCAGCTCTGGAAACACCATATATTTT.

This chain uses TRBV29-1 with TRBJ2-7; 8 bases are shared with TRBD2. This CDR3 spans 13 amino acids. Trimming removed 4 bases from V and 3 bases from J; junction bases left unmatched: 5. Per germline, CDR1 SQVTM and CDR2 ANQGSEA. The CDR3 region has the DNA TGCAGCGTTGCCGGGGGGGCGGTCTACGAGCAGTACTTC. Translating gives CSVAGGAVYEQYF.

There are many counts of this clone. The CDR3 DNA follows: TGTGCCAGCAGGGAGGGACAGGGGGCCTCCTACGAGCAGTACTTC. This codes for CASREGQGASYEQYF. The V call is TRBV28, the J call TRBJ2-7, with 12 positions matching TRBD1. Trimming took 6 bases from V and 0 from J; bases not matched to a gene: 3. The CDR3 is 15 amino acids. Looked up from germline, CDR1 is MDHEN and CDR2 is SYDVKM. Drawing the rest from reference TRBV28 and TRBJ2-7, the complete variable domain is DVKVTQSSRYLVKRTGEKVFLECVQDMDHENMFWYRQDPGLGLRLIYFSYDVKMKEKGDIPEGYSVSREKKERFSLILESASTNQTSMYLCASREGQGASYEQYFGPGTRLTVT.

This clone has more than one count but fewer than ten. The chain is built from TRBV2 and TRBJ1-1; 7 bases fit TRBD1. The CDR3 is made up of 16 amino acids. Trimming at V came to 7 bases and at J to 0 bases, leaving 11 bases not matched to a gene. The V gene's germline CDR1 is SNHLY and CDR2 FYNNEI. DNA for the CDR3: TGTGCCAGCACCGAAAAGGGGACAGATTTGAACACTGAAGCTTTCTTT. Protein product: CASTEKGTDLNTEAFF.

On this clone: Within the sample, other DNA sequences also encode this same CDR3. The chain carries TRBV19 and TRBJ2-7; D may be TRBD1 (6 bases). The germline V and J ends were trimmed by 5 bases and 4 bases, with 9 bases remaining between them. CDR1 and CDR2 from the germline V gene are LNHDA and SQIVND (reference sequence). This CDR3 region has 12 residues. This CDR3 is CASSAQGYEQYF. The CDR3 DNA sequence: TGTGCCAGTAGTGCACAGGGTTACGAGCAGTACTTC.

Here the CDR3 DNA reads TGTGCCAGTAGTTTAGCAGGGCTCACAGATACGCAGTATTTT. This gives the protein CASSLAGLTDTQYF. The rearrangement joins TRBV19 to TRBJ2-3, with TRBD1 as a possible D gene (5 bases). Germline V gene lookup returns CDR1 LNHDA and CDR2 SQIVND (reference sequence). CDR3 size: 14 residues. V lost 5 bases to trimming and J lost 2 bases, with 11 bases between them.

The chain links TRBV21-1 to TRBJ2-2. TRBV21-1 is assigned pseudogene status. This CDR3 has 15 amino acids. CDR3 nucleotides: TGTGCCAGCAGCTCCGGGACGGCGGGTCTCGGGGAGCTGTTTTTT. It specifies CASSSGTAGLGELFF.

Only a few counts were recorded for this clone. Other nucleotide sequences from this sample produce the same CDR3. This rearrangement joins TRBV6-5 to TRBJ1-1, with D hard to call. The CDR3 consists of 13 residues. V lost 0 bases and J lost 0, with 2 bases in between. Germline V gene data show CDR1 as MNHEY and CDR2 as SVGAGI. Here the CDR3 reads CASSYSVNTEAFF. The CDR3, as DNA: TGTGCCAGCAGTTACTCGGTGAACACTGAAGCTTTCTTT.

The chain employs TRBV11-2 and TRBJ1-6, with 10 bases that match TRBD1. The CDR3 runs 15 residues. CDR1 SGHAT and CDR2 FQNNGV come from the germline V gene. Trimming removed 5 bases from V and 5 bases from J; junction bases left unmatched: 3. DNA of the CDR3: TGTGCCAGCAGCCGACAGGGGGCTAATAATTCACCCCTCCACTTT. Its translation is CASSRQGANNSPLHF. Combining the CDR3 with reference TRBV11-2 and TRBJ1-6 gives the whole variable domain EAGVAQSPRYKIIEKRQSVAFWCNPISGHATLYWYQQILGQGPKLLIQFQNNGVVDDSQLPKDRFSAERLKGVDSTLKIQPAKLEDSAVYLCASSRQGANNSPLHFGNGTRLTVT.

The genes are TRBV20-1 and TRBJ2-7; D not resolved. The CDR3 has 11 amino acids. Germline lookup yields CDR1 DFQATT and CDR2 SNEGSKA (reference sequence). The germline V and J ends were trimmed by 3 bases and 3 bases, with 6 bases remaining between them. The CDR3 DNA follows: TGCAGTGCTAGTAGGCTCTACGAGCAGTACTTC. This sequence encodes CSASRLYEQYF.

The genes are TRBV5-8 and TRBJ1-4; 10 nucleotides line up with TRBD1. The germline CDR1 and CDR2 sequences are SGHTS and YDEGEE. This CDR3 has 14 residues. Trimming took 4 bases from V and 7 from J; bases not matched to a gene: 4. This chain's CDR3 is CASSPGQGREKLFF. In DNA form, the CDR3 reads TGTGCCAGCAGCCCGGGACAGGGGCGTGAAAAACTGTTTTTT.

This clone has only one observation. The V gene is TRBV7-2, the J gene TRBJ2-3; TRBD2 aligns across 13 bases. The germline V gene has CDR1 SGHTA and CDR2 FQGNSA. Unmatched junction bases numbered 6, after V lost 5 bases and J lost 1 base. The CDR3 extends over 17 amino acids. CDR3 in amino acids: CASSVGGLAGGTDTQYF. CDR3 DNA sequence: TGTGCCAGCAGCGTAGGAGGACTAGCGGGAGGCACAGATACGCAGTATTTT. Complete variable domain (other parts from reference TRBV7-2 and TRBJ2-3): GAGVSQSPSNKVTEKGKDVELRCDPISGHTALYWYRQSLGQGLEFLIYFQGNSAPDKSGLPSDRFSAERTGGSVSTLTIQRTQQEDSAVYLCASSVGGLAGGTDTQYFGPGTRLTVL.

This clone has only one observation. The genes are TRBV29-1 and TRBJ2-2; tentative D call: TRBD1 (5 bases). The V end was cut by 5 bases, the J end by 6 bases, with 7 bases between. This CDR3 comprises 11 residues. In germline, CDR1 is SQVTM, CDR2 ANQGSEA. Here the CDR3 reads CSVQGPGELFF. The CDR3 DNA follows: TGCAGCGTTCAGGGTCCCGGGGAGCTGTTTTTT.

The chain has TRBV15 and TRBJ2-5; 10 nucleotides match TRBD2. Germline CDR1 reads LNHNV; CDR2 reads YYDKDF (reference sequence). This CDR3 contains 16 residues. The ends lost 3 bases at V and 1 base at J; junction bases unmatched: 5. The CDR3 here is CATSRLAGGFQETQYF. Here the CDR3 DNA reads TGTGCCACCAGCAGGTTAGCGGGAGGCTTCCAAGAGACCCAGTACTTC.

This sequence joins TRBV5-5 and TRBJ2-6; D is unresolved. Per germline, CDR1 SGHKS and CDR2 YYEKEE (reference sequence). Trimming cost V 0 bases and J 0 bases, with 10 bases left between them. The CDR3 consists of 17 residues. In DNA form, the CDR3 reads TGTGCCAGCAGCTTGGATAAATTGGGCTCTGGGGCCAACGTCCTGACTTTC. Protein: CASSLDKLGSGANVLTF.

This chain connects TRBV10-3 to TRBJ1-5; D call uncertain. In germline, CDR1 is ENHRY, CDR2 SYGVKD. The CDR3 consists of 12 residues. V lost 2 bases to trimming and J lost 10 bases, with 9 bases between them. CDR3 in amino acids: CAISETREPQHF. CDR3 DNA: TGTGCCATCAGTGAGACGCGGGAACCCCAGCATTTT.

The chain couples TRBV9 to TRBJ1-1; D may be TRBD1 (5 bases). The CDR3 contains 14 residues. CDR1 and CDR2 (germline): SGDLS, YYNGEE. V lost 3 bases and J 4 bases, leaving 13 bases between the germline ends. CDR3 coding DNA: TGTGCCAGCAGCGGAAGTGGCAGGGCCACTGAAGCTTTCTTT. Translation: CASSGSGRATEAFF.